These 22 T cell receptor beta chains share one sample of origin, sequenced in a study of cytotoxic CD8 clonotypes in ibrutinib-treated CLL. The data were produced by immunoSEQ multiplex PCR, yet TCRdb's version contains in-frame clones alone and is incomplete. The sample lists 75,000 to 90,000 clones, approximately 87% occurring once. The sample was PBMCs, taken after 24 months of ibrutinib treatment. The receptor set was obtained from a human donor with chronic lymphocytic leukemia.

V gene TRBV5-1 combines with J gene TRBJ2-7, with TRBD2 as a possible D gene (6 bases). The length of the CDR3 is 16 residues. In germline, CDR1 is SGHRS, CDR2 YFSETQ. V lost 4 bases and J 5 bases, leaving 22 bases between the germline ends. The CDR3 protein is CASSRSASGGADEQYF. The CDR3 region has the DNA TGCGCCAGCAGCCGCTCTGCCAGCGGAGGGGCGGACGAGCAGTACTTC.

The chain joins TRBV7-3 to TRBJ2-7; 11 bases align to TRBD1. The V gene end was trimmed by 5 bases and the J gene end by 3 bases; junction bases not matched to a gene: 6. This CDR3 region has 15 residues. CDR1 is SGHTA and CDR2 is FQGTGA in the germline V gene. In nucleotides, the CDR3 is TGTGCCAGCAGCACCCCGGACAGGGGGCACTACGAGCAGTACTTC. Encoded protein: CASSTPDRGHYEQYF.

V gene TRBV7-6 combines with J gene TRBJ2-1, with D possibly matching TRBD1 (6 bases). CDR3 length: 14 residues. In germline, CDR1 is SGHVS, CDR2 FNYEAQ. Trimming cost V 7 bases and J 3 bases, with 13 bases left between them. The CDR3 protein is CASNSGTNYNEQFF. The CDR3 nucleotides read TGTGCCAGCAACTCCGGGACAAACTACAATGAGCAGTTCTTC.

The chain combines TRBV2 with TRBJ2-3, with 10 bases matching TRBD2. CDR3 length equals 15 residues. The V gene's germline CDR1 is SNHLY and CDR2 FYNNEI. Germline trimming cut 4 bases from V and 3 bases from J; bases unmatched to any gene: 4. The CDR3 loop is CASSVLAGVTDTQYF. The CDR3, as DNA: TGTGCCAGCAGTGTGCTAGCGGGAGTGACAGATACGCAGTATTTT.

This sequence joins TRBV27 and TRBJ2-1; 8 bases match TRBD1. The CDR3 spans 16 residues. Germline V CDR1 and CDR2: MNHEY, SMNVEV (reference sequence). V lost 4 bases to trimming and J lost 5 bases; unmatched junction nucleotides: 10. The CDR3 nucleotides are TGTGCCAGCAGTTCCCCCCAGGGGGCCTCTAACAATGAGCAGTTCTTC. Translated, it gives CASSSPQGASNNEQFF.

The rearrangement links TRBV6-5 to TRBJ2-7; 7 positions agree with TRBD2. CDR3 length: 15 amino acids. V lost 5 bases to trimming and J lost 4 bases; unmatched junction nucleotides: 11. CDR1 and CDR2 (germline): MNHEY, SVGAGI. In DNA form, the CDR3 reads TGTGCCAGCAGTCGAACGGGGGAGGGTAGGTACGAGCAGTACTTC. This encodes CASSRTGEGRYEQYF.

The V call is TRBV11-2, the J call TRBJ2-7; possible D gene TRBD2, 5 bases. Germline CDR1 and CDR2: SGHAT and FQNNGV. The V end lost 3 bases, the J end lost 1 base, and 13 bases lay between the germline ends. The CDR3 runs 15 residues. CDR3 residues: CASSFIRGGSYEQYF. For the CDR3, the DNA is TGTGCCAGCAGCTTCATACGTGGCGGGTCCTACGAGCAGTACTTC.

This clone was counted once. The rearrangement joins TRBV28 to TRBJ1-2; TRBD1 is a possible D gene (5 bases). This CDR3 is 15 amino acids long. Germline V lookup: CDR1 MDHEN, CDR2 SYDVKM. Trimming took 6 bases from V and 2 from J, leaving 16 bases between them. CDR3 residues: CASRRLGLQNYGYTF. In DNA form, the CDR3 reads TGTGCCAGCAGGCGATTGGGACTTCAAAACTATGGCTACACCTTC.

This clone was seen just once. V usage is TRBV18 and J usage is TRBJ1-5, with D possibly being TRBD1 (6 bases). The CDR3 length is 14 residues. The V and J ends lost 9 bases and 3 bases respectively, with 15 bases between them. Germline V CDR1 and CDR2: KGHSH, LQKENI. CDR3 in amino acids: CASHRGGFNQPQHF. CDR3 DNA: TGTGCCAGTCACCGCGGGGGCTTCAATCAGCCCCAGCATTTT.

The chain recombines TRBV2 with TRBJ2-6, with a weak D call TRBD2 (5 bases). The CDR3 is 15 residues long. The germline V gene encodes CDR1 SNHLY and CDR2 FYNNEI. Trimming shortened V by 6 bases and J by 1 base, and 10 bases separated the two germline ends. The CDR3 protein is CASSREGSGANVLTF. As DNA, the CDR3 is TGTGCCAGCAGCCGGGAAGGATCTGGGGCCAACGTCCTGACTTTC.

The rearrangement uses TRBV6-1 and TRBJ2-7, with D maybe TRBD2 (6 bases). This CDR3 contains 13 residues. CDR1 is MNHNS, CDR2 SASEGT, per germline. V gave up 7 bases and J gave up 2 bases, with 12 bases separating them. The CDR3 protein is CASTLSGAYEQYF. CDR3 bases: TGTGCCAGCACCCTTTCGGGGGCCTACGAGCAGTACTTC.

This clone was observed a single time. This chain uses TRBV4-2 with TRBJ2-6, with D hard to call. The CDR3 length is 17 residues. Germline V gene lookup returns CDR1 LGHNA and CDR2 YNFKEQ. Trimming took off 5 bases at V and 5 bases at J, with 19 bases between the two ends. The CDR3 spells CASSCRRLQSRANVLTF. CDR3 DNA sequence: TGTGCCAGCAGCTGCAGAAGGTTACAAAGTCGGGCCAACGTCCTGACTTTC.

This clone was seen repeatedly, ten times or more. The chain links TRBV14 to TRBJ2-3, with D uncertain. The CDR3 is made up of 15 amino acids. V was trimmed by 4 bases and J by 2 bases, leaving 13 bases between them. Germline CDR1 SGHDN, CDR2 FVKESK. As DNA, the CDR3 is TGTGCCAGCAGCCCTTATGGTGGCGTCACAGATACGCAGTATTTT. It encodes CASSPYGGVTDTQYF.

CDR3 residues: CASSFSRAGGETQYF. DNA of the CDR3: TGCGCCAGCAGCTTTTCCAGGGCGGGAGGGGAGACCCAGTACTTC. The chain combines TRBV5-1 with TRBJ2-5; 9 bases agree with TRBD2. Germline trimming cut 2 bases from V and 5 bases from J; bases unmatched to any gene: 7. The V gene's germline CDR1 is SGHRS and CDR2 YFSETQ. CDR3 size: 15 residues.

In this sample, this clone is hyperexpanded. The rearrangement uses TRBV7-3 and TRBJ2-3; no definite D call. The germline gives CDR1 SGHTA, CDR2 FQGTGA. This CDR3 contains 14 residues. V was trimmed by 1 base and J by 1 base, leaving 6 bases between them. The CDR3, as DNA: TGTGCCAGCAGCTTAAATAGTGGCACAGATACGCAGTATTTT. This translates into CASSLNSGTDTQYF.

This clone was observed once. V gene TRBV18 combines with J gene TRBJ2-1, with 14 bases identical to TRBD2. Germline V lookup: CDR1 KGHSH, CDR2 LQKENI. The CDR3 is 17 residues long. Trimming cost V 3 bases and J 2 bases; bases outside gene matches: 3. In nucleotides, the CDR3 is TGTGCCAGCTCACCGGGACTAGCGGGGGCTGCCTACAATGAGCAGTTCTTC. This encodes CASSPGLAGAAYNEQFF.

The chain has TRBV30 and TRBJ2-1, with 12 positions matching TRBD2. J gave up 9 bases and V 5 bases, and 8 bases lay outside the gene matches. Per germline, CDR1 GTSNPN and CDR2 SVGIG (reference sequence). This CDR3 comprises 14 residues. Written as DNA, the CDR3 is TGTGCCTGGGATAGACTAGCGGGAGAGGGTGAGCAGTTCTTC. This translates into CAWDRLAGEGEQFF.

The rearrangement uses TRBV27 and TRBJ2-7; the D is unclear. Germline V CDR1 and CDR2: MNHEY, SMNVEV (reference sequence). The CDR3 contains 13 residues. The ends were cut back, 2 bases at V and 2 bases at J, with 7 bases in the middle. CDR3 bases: TGTGCCAGCAGTTTACCGAAGACCTACGAGCAGTACTTC. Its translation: CASSLPKTYEQYF.

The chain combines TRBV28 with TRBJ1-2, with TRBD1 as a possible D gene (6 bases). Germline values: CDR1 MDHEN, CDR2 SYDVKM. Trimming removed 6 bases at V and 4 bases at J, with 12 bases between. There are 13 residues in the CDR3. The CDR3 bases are TGTGCCAGCAGCCCCGGGACATTCTATGGCTACACCTTC. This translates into CASSPGTFYGYTF.

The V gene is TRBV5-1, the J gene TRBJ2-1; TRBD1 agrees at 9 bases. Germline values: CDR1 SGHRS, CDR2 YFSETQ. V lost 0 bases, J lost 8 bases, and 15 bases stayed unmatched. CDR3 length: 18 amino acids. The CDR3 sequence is CASSLDVSWDRDGDEQFF. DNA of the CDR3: TGCGCCAGCAGCTTGGACGTCTCATGGGACAGGGATGGGGATGAGCAGTTCTTC.

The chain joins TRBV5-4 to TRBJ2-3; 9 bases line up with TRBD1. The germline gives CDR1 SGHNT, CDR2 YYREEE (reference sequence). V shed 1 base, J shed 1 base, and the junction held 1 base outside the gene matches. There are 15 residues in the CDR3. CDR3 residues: CASSLRDRGTDTQYF. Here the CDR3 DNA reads TGTGCCAGCAGCTTGAGGGACAGGGGCACAGATACGCAGTATTTT.

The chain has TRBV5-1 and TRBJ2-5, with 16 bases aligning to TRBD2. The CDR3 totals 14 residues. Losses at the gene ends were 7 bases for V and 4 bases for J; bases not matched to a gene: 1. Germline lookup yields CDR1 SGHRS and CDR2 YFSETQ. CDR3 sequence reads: CASGTSGRAETQYF. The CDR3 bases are TGCGCCAGCGGGACTAGCGGGAGGGCAGAGACCCAGTACTTC. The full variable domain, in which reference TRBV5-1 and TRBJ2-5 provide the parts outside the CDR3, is KAGVTQTPRYLIKTRGQQVTLSCSPISGHRSVSWYQQTPGQGLQFLFEYFSETQRNKGNFPGRFSGRQFSNSRSEMNVSTLELGDSALYLCASGTSGRAETQYFGPGTRLLVL.